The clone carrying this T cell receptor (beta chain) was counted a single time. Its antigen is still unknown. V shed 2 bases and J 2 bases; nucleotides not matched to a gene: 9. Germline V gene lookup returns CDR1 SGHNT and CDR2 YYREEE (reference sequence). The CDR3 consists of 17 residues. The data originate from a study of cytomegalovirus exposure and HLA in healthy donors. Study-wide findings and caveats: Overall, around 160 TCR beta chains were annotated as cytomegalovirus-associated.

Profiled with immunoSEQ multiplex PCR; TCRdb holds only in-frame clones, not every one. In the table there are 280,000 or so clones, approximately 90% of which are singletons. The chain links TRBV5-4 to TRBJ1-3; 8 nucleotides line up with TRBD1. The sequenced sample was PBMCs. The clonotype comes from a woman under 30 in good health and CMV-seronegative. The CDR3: CASSLGQGRRTGNTIYF. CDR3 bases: TGTGCCAGCAGCTTAGGACAGGGCCGAAGGACTGGAAACACCATATATTTT.